This T cell receptor beta chain is from a study of T cells in Graves' hyperthyroidism and ophthalmopathy. Points from the study as a whole: By a 13 V-J model, ophthalmopathy was set apart from stable hyperthyroidism.

Germline V gene data show CDR1 as SGDLS and CDR2 as YYNGEE. V was trimmed by 3 bases and J by 6 bases, leaving 7 bases between them. The CDR3 sequence is 11 residues long. As for this clonotype: Its target is unknown.

The investigators amplified TCR beta CDR3 regions from RNA transcripts. RT-PCR in the first round (using the HTBI primer set) targeted the TCR CDR3. TCRdb re-analysed the multiplex PCR reads in MiXCR, keeping a single row per CDR3 protein. This sample has hundreds of thousands of distinct CDR3 sequences; around 15% occur once, and the top ten carry 3.8%. The specimen sequenced was blood. The chain uses TRBV9 and TRBJ2-7; D is uncertain. This sequence originates from a woman aged 25 to 39 with Graves' hyperthyroidism. The CDR3 protein is CASSGSGEQYF. For the CDR3, the DNA is TGTGCCAGCAGCGGAAGTGGCGAGCAGTACTTC.